What follows are 28 T cell receptor beta chains derived from one specimen sequenced in a study of control samples from healthy donors and cancer patients. Clones were sequenced by immunoSEQ multiplex PCR, and TCRdb holds only the in-frame ones, with some missing. The table lists roughly 83,000 clones, 82% of them singletons. Input material: blood. These receptors were obtained from a woman in her fifties or sixties in good health.

This clone was detected once. The chain couples TRBV27 to TRBJ2-5; D gene uncertain. V was shortened by 1 base and J by 10 bases, with 4 bases between the two germline ends. Germline V gene data show CDR1 as MNHEY and CDR2 as SMNVEV (reference sequence). The CDR3 totals 10 residues. The CDR3 is CASSLLGQYF. For the CDR3, the DNA is TGTGCCAGCAGTTTATTGGGCCAGTACTTC.

In its sample, this clone was seen once. V gene TRBV5-1 combines with J gene TRBJ2-1; D not resolved. In germline, CDR1 is SGHRS, CDR2 YFSETQ. The ends were cut back, 0 bases at V and 9 bases at J, with 13 bases in the middle. The CDR3 loop spans 14 amino acids. DNA of the CDR3: TGCGCCAGCAGCTTGGTCGGCAGCAACGGTGAGCAGTTCTTC. Amino acids: CASSLVGSNGEQFF.

The chain recombines TRBV12-3 or TRBV12-4 with TRBJ1-2; the D gene is possibly TRBD1 (6 bases). This CDR3 contains 12 residues. V shed 6 bases and J shed 8 bases, with 13 bases lying between them. CDR3 loop: CASRRGAGGYTF. The CDR3 nucleotides are TGTGCCAGCAGGAGGGGGGCAGGGGGCTACACCTTC.

This chain joins TRBV27 and TRBJ2-5; 8 positions match TRBD1. CDR3 length: 14 amino acids. Germline CDR1 MNHEY, CDR2 SMNVEV (reference sequence). V lost 6 bases to trimming and J lost 1 base; unmatched junction nucleotides: 4. CDR3 sequence: CASRRQGSQETQYF. The CDR3 DNA reads TGTGCCAGCAGGCGACAGGGGTCCCAAGAGACCCAGTACTTC.

This chain connects TRBV28 to TRBJ2-1, with D uncertain. From germline, CDR1 is MDHEN and CDR2 SYDVKM. V lost 2 bases, J lost 6 bases, and 5 bases lay in between. The CDR3 has 12 amino acids. The CDR3 nucleotides are TGTGCCAGCAGTTTAACCATCAATGAGCAGTTCTTC. This codes for CASSLTINEQFF.

This clone was found once. The chain links TRBV19 to TRBJ2-3; TRBD2 matches at 7 bases. After removal of 7 bases from V and 0 bases from J, the junction contained 4 bases not matched to a gene. The CDR3 is 14 residues long. Germline CDR1 reads LNHDA; CDR2 reads SQIVND (reference sequence). The CDR3 region is CASTPGGSTDTQYF. CDR3 nucleotides: TGTGCCAGTACTCCGGGGGGAAGCACAGATACGCAGTATTTT.

V is TRBV19 and J is TRBJ1-5; 11 bases line up with TRBD1. The germline V gene encodes CDR1 LNHDA and CDR2 SQIVND (reference sequence). The ends lost 6 bases at V and 4 bases at J; junction bases unmatched: 8. CDR3 length equals 16 residues. The CDR3 reads CASRARGQGGNQPQHF. The CDR3 region has the DNA TGTGCCAGTAGGGCACGGGGACAGGGGGGAAATCAGCCCCAGCATTTT.

The chain recombines TRBV5-6 with TRBJ2-7; 8 bases are shared with TRBD1. This CDR3 is built from 15 residues. The germline V gene encodes CDR1 SGHDT and CDR2 YYEEEE. V was clipped by 0 bases and J by 3 bases; unmatched bases: 5. Here the CDR3 DNA reads TGTGCCAGCAGCTTGGCTCAGGGGGCCCTCTACGAGCAGTACTTC. It is translated as CASSLAQGALYEQYF.

J is TRBJ2-3 and V is TRBV12-3 or TRBV12-4, with D possibly matching TRBD2 (5 bases). The CDR3 extends over 13 amino acids. V was pared by 6 bases and J by 9 bases, with 16 bases between. As DNA, the CDR3 is TGTGCCAGCAGCTCCCTCCGGAGGAGGACGCAGTATTTT. It is translated as CASSSLRRRTQYF.

This clone is a singleton in its sample. This chain connects TRBV7-6 to TRBJ2-7, with TRBD1 identical over 8 bases. Trimming cost V 5 bases and J 3 bases; bases outside gene matches: 0. This CDR3 has 12 residues. CDR1 is SGHVS and CDR2 is FNYEAQ in the germline V gene. CDR3 sequence reads: CASSTGGYEQYF. CDR3 coding DNA: TGTGCCAGCAGCACAGGGGGCTACGAGCAGTACTTC.

The rearrangement uses TRBV11-2 and TRBJ2-5; the match to TRBD2 covers 11 bases. Germline CDR1 and CDR2: SGHAT and FQNNGV. The CDR3 covers 16 residues. Trimming took 2 bases from V and 2 from J; bases not matched to a gene: 4. CDR3 bases: TGTGCCAGCAGCTTATCGGGACTAGCGGTTCAAGAGACCCAGTACTTC. It encodes CASSLSGLAVQETQYF.

The chain couples TRBV7-2 to TRBJ2-1; D remains unclear. This CDR3 is 14 amino acids long. The germline gives CDR1 SGHTA, CDR2 FQGNSA. Trimming pared 1 base from V and 6 bases from J, leaving 10 bases between. CDR3 DNA sequence: TGTGCCAGCAGCTTAGGTTGGGCTGGCAATGAGCAGTTCTTC. Translating it yields CASSLGWAGNEQFF.

This chain uses TRBV7-2 with TRBJ1-2, with a tentative D call TRBD1 (5 bases). The CDR3 has 11 amino acids. V dropped 1 base and J dropped 8 bases, with 5 bases sitting between them. Germline V gene lookup returns CDR1 SGHTA and CDR2 FQGNSA. The CDR3 here is CASSLGDGYTF. CDR3 DNA sequence: TGTGCCAGCAGCTTAGGGGACGGCTACACCTTC. Complete variable domain (other parts from reference TRBV7-2 and TRBJ1-2): GAGVSQSPSNKVTEKGKDVELRCDPISGHTALYWYRQSLGQGLEFLIYFQGNSAPDKSGLPSDRFSAERTGGSVSTLTIQRTQQEDSAVYLCASSLGDGYTFGSGTRLTVV.

V gene TRBV2 combines with J gene TRBJ2-2; D might be TRBD1 or TRBD2, each matching 5 bases. Germline lookup yields CDR1 SNHLY and CDR2 FYNNEI. V shed 6 bases and J shed 3 bases, with 5 bases lying between them. This CDR3 region has 12 residues. CDR3 loop: CASRGDTGELFF. CDR3 nucleotides: TGTGCCAGCAGGGGGGACACCGGGGAGCTGTTTTTT.

J is TRBJ1-6 and V is TRBV19; TRBD1 matches 8 bases. Trimming removed 0 bases from V and 9 bases from J; junction bases left unmatched: 10. The germline V gene has CDR1 LNHDA and CDR2 SQIVND (reference sequence). The CDR3 consists of 17 residues. The CDR3 protein is CASSIEGYRGSSSPLHF. The CDR3, as DNA: TGTGCCAGTAGTATAGAGGGATACAGGGGGTCCTCTTCACCCCTCCACTTT. Full variable domain (outside the CDR3, taken from reference TRBV19 and TRBJ1-6): DGGITQSPKYLFRKEGQNVTLSCEQNLNHDAMYWYRQDPGQGLRLIYYSQIVNDFQKGDIAEGYSVSREKKESFPLTVTSAQKNPTAFYLCASSIEGYRGSSSPLHFGNGTRLTVT.

This clone was recorded only once. V is TRBV2 and J is TRBJ1-2; 9 bases are a match to TRBD1. The CDR3 runs 17 residues. V lost 2 bases to trimming and J lost 2 bases; unmatched junction nucleotides: 9. In germline, CDR1 is SNHLY, CDR2 FYNNEI. The CDR3 here is CASSERGQGRANYGYTF. Written as DNA, the CDR3 is TGTGCCAGCAGTGAAAGGGGACAGGGAAGGGCCAACTATGGCTACACCTTC.

The chain employs TRBV14 and TRBJ1-3; D is uncertain. The ends were cut back, 0 bases at V and 0 bases at J, with 15 bases in the middle. Germline-derived CDR1 and CDR2 are SGHDN and FVKESK. This CDR3 has 18 residues. The CDR3 DNA reads TGTGCCAGCAGCCAAGAGCAGTTTCTTGGTATCTCTGGAAACACCATATATTTT. Its translation is CASSQEQFLGISGNTIYF.

The chain carries TRBV28 and TRBJ2-5; 7 bases line up with TRBD1. The CDR3 is 15 amino acids. The germline gives CDR1 MDHEN, CDR2 SYDVKM. Trimming removed 5 bases from V and 4 bases from J; junction bases left unmatched: 10. The CDR3 region is CASSTYRGFPETQYF. Written as DNA, the CDR3 is TGTGCCAGCAGTACCTACAGGGGTTTCCCAGAGACCCAGTACTTC. Full variable domain (missing parts from reference TRBV28 and TRBJ2-5): DVKVTQSSRYLVKRTGEKVFLECVQDMDHENMFWYRQDPGLGLRLIYFSYDVKMKEKGDIPEGYSVSREKKERFSLILESASTNQTSMYLCASSTYRGFPETQYFGPGTRLLVL.

The chain carries TRBV11-2 and TRBJ1-1; the match to TRBD1 covers 12 bases. V was clipped by 5 bases and J by 11 bases; unmatched bases: 9. Germline assignment: CDR1 SGHAT and CDR2 FQNNGV. CDR3 length: 14 residues. CDR3 protein: CASSKGTGGLEAFF. The CDR3, as DNA: TGTGCCAGCAGCAAGGGGACAGGGGGCTTAGAGGCTTTCTTT.

The chain has TRBV5-1 and TRBJ1-2; D is possibly TRBD1 (6 bases). The V end lost 0 bases, the J end lost 8 bases, and 14 bases lay between the germline ends. The CDR3 totals 14 residues. CDR1 and CDR2 (germline): SGHRS, YFSETQ. CDR3 coding DNA: TGCGCCAGCAGCTTGGAGGCGGGGGCCGGCGGCTACACCTTC. Translation: CASSLEAGAGGYTF.

The chain joins TRBV5-5 to TRBJ1-1; D perhaps matches TRBD1 (6 bases). The CDR3 spans 15 residues. The ends were cut back, 2 bases at V and 4 bases at J, with 15 bases in the middle. CDR1 SGHKS and CDR2 YYEKEE come from the germline V gene (reference sequence). The CDR3 is CASSFEGGLSTEAFF. The CDR3 coding sequence is TGTGCCAGCAGCTTTGAAGGGGGGTTGAGCACTGAAGCTTTCTTT.

The chain couples TRBV27 to TRBJ1-1; D is undetermined. The CDR3 has 12 amino acids. The germline V and J ends were trimmed by 6 bases and 1 base, with 6 bases remaining between them. The V gene's germline CDR1 is MNHEY and CDR2 SMNVEV (reference sequence). CDR3 residues: CASRHGNTEAFF. As DNA, the CDR3 is TGTGCCAGCAGACACGGGAACACTGAAGCTTTCTTT.

This clone came up once. Additional DNA sequences in this sample encode the identical CDR3. This rearrangement joins TRBV4-3 to TRBJ2-7, with a tentative D call TRBD2 (5 bases). Trimming removed 1 base at V and 0 bases at J, with 10 bases between. CDR1 is LGHNA and CDR2 is YSLEER in the germline V gene. The CDR3 is 15 residues long. This chain's CDR3 is CASSQVADYSYEQYF. The DNA of the CDR3 is TGCGCCAGCAGCCAAGTGGCTGACTACTCCTACGAGCAGTACTTC.

The genes are TRBV10-1 and TRBJ2-1, with D uncertain. The germline V gene encodes CDR1 WNHNN and CDR2 SYGVQD (reference sequence). CDR3 length equals 10 residues. Trimming cost V 6 bases and J 4 bases, with 1 base left between them. This chain's CDR3 is CASRYNEQFF. CDR3 sequence (DNA): TGCGCCAGCAGGTACAATGAGCAGTTCTTC.

This sequence joins TRBV27 and TRBJ2-5; 8 nucleotides line up with TRBD2. V was pared by 7 bases and J by 2 bases, with 9 bases of the junction left unmatched. Germline V gene data show CDR1 as MNHEY and CDR2 as SMNVEV (reference sequence). The length of the CDR3 is 15 residues. For the CDR3, the DNA is TGTGCCAGCAAAACGGGACTAGAAATACAAGAGACCCAGTACTTC. Translation gives CASKTGLEIQETQYF.

V usage is TRBV6-5 and J usage is TRBJ2-5, with 8 nucleotides matching TRBD1. V shed 10 bases and J 2 bases; nucleotides not matched to a gene: 9. CDR3 length: 14 residues. CDR1 is MNHEY and CDR2 is SVGAGI in the germline V gene. CDR3 nucleotides: TGTGCCAACAACCGGGACAGGACGCAAGAGACCCAGTACTTC. This encodes CANNRDRTQETQYF.

The V call is TRBV28, the J call TRBJ1-1, with no clear D. CDR3 length equals 12 residues. In germline, CDR1 is MDHEN, CDR2 SYDVKM. Trimming removed 6 bases from V and 3 bases from J, with 8 bases in between. The CDR3 DNA reads as TGTGCCAGCAGGCGGACCTACACTGAAGCTTTCTTT. Translation: CASRRTYTEAFF.

The chain is built from TRBV28 and TRBJ2-3; 8 bases line up with TRBD1. CDR3 length: 15 amino acids. V was pared by 6 bases and J by 2 bases, with 7 bases of the junction left unmatched. Germline values: CDR1 MDHEN, CDR2 SYDVKM. The chain's CDR3 is CASRSTGGNTDTQYF. CDR3 DNA: TGTGCCAGCAGAAGCACAGGGGGGAACACAGATACGCAGTATTTT. The full variable domain, completed using reference TRBV28 and TRBJ2-3, is DVKVTQSSRYLVKRTGEKVFLECVQDMDHENMFWYRQDPGLGLRLIYFSYDVKMKEKGDIPEGYSVSREKKERFSLILESASTNQTSMYLCASRSTGGNTDTQYFGPGTRLTVL.